This T cell receptor (beta chain) was recorded in a study of long-term antiretroviral therapy in people with HIV. The assay, immunoSEQ v3.0, was run at survey level. Sequencing was performed with immunoSEQ multiplex PCR; in TCRdb, only in-frame clones are kept and a portion is missing. The table shows 20,000 to 25,000 clones, with about 86% occurring only once. In germline, CDR1 is SGHTA, CDR2 FQGNSA. Trimming left V 2 bases short and J 2 bases short, with 10 bases between. The CDR3 length is 14 residues. The chain links TRBV7-2 to TRBJ2-7; D is perhaps TRBD1 (6 bases). Sequenced here: unsorted PBMCs, sampled 0.7 years before starting antiretroviral therapy. The origin of this receptor is a man aged 25 to 40 with HIV. CDR3 residues: CASSLRPGAYEQYF. The CDR3 coding sequence is TGTGCCAGCAGCTTACGGCCAGGGGCCTACGAGCAGTACTTC. Using reference TRBV7-2 and TRBJ2-7 for the parts outside the CDR3, the full variable domain is GAGVSQSPSNKVTEKGKDVELRCDPISGHTALYWYRQSLGQGLEFLIYFQGNSAPDKSGLPSDRFSAERTGGSVSTLTIQRTQQEDSAVYLCASSLRPGAYEQYFGPGTRLTVT.